The TCR beta chain described here comes from a study of PD-1 blockade in classical Hodgkin lymphoma. Study-level results: Exclusion covered patients beginning nivolumab under 1 year post-ASCT. Lower baseline TCR diversity marked trial partial responders and progressors.

In every patient, relapse followed autologous stem cell transplantation, while exposure to brentuximab vedotin differed. As for this clone: Its target is not known.

The CDR3 covers 14 residues. The protocol was immunoSEQ multiplex PCR, while the TCRdb copy is restricted to in-frame clones and leaves out a portion. The sample includes 70,000 to 85,000 clones, about 93% of them seen just once. The sample here was peripheral blood mononuclear cells (PBMCs), taken at baseline. The receptor was derived from a human donor with classical Hodgkin lymphoma. The chain is built from TRBV21-1 and TRBJ2-5. TRBV21-1 is shown as a pseudogene. The CDR3 spells CASSKGEGGKTQYF. DNA for the CDR3: TGTGCCAGCAGCAAAGGAGAGGGGGGAAAGACCCAGTACTTC.